The rows below give T cell receptor beta chains drawn from one sample of a study of beta chain features in type 1 diabetes. Profiled with immunoSEQ multiplex PCR; TCRdb holds only in-frame clones, not every one. Of 600,000 or so clones listed, roughly 12% are singletons. The sequencing sample was made of naive CD4+ T cells from blood. The receptor source for this set is a young man with type 1 diabetes. Each CDR3 is given with its conserved first and last residue. The order of the fields is CDR3 length, V gene, clone size, D gene, J gene, CDR3 protein, CDR3 DNA. A D gene is named only where the DNA matches it firmly. Clone size is not always given. Where it is, it says once, few, many or a class for expanded clones.

15	TRBV4-2	few	TRBD1	TRBJ2-1	CASSQTGVTGDEQFF	TGTGCCAGCAGCCAGACAGGGGTTACAGGTGATGAGCAGTTCTTC
12	TRBV6-5	.	.	TRBJ2-1	CASSYLDNEQFF	TGTGCCAGCAGTTATCTGGACAATGAGCAGTTCTTC
15	TRBV2	few	.	TRBJ2-7	CASSFRLTGPYEQYF	TGTGCCAGCAGTTTCAGATTGACGGGCCCCTACGAGCAGTACTTC
15	TRBV6-5	few	.	TRBJ2-2	CASSYGRPLAGELFF	TGTGCCAGCAGTTACGGGCGACCCCTCGCCGGGGAGCTGTTTTTT
14	TRBV9	.	TRBD1	TRBJ2-4	CASSRRFGDSIQYF	TGTGCCAGCAGCCGCCGTTTCGGGGACAGCATTCAGTACTTC
17	TRBV4-2	few	TRBD2	TRBJ2-2	CASSQDTGGGNTGELFF	TGTGCCAGCAGCCAAGATACAGGCGGGGGGAACACCGGGGAGCTGTTTTTT
15	TRBV7-9	.	.	TRBJ2-2	CASSSLDWRTGELFF	TGTGCCAGCAGCTCCTTGGACTGGCGGACCGGGGAGCTGTTTTTT
13	TRBV14	.	.	TRBJ2-7	CASSLLGGYEQYF	TGTGCCAGCAGCCTGCTAGGAGGCTACGAGCAGTACTTC
14	TRBV4-1	.	.	TRBJ2-3	CASSQAQGTDTQYF	TGCGCCAGCAGCCAGGCACAGGGCACAGATACGCAGTATTTT
15	TRBV10-3	few	TRBD1	TRBJ1-5	CAISESRDSNQPQHF	TGTGCCATCAGTGAGTCCCGGGACAGTAATCAGCCCCAGCATTTT
12	TRBV28	.	.	TRBJ1-5	CATDPGNQPQHF	TGTGCCACCGACCCCGGCAATCAGCCCCAGCATTTT
15	TRBV7-2	once	TRBD1	TRBJ2-5	CASSLKGGVLETQYF	TGTGCCAGCAGCTTAAAAGGGGGCGTTCTAGAGACCCAGTACTTC
16	TRBV7-2	few	.	TRBJ2-5	CASSPRQQGYQETQYF	TGTGCCAGCAGCCCTCGACAGCAAGGATACCAAGAGACCCAGTACTTC
13	TRBV7-2	few	TRBD2	TRBJ2-7	CASAGRATYEQYF	TGTGCCAGCGCCGGGAGGGCCACCTACGAGCAGTACTTC
16	TRBV7-8	few	TRBD2	TRBJ2-2	CASSLYQRGNTGELFF	TGTGCCAGCAGCTTATACCAGCGGGGAAACACCGGGGAGCTGTTTTTT
15	TRBV7-9	few	TRBD1	TRBJ2-1	CASSRTIQGSNEQFF	TGTGCCAGCAGCCGAACTATACAGGGGAGCAATGAGCAGTTCTTC
16	TRBV9	few	.	TRBJ2-3	CASSVVPLGVADTQYF	TGTGCCAGCAGCGTAGTCCCCCTAGGAGTCGCAGATACGCAGTATTTT
11	TRBV7-2	few	.	TRBJ1-1	CASSARTEAFF	TGTGCCAGCTCCGCCCGCACTGAAGCTTTCTTT
15	TRBV7-9	few	.	TRBJ2-5	CASSLSGPVGETQYF	TGTGCCAGCAGCTTATCAGGGCCGGTCGGGGAGACCCAGTACTTC
13	TRBV30	few	.	TRBJ1-6	CAWRGRVVSPLHF	TGTGCCTGGAGGGGACGGGTTGTTTCACCCCTCCACTTT
17	TRBV15	few	.	TRBJ2-3	CATSRESGTWNTDTQYF	TGTGCCACCAGCAGAGAATCGGGGACCTGGAACACAGATACGCAGTATTTT
15	TRBV2	.	.	TRBJ2-1	CASRAREGPYNEQFF	TGTGCCAGCAGAGCTCGAGAGGGCCCTTACAATGAGCAGTTCTTC